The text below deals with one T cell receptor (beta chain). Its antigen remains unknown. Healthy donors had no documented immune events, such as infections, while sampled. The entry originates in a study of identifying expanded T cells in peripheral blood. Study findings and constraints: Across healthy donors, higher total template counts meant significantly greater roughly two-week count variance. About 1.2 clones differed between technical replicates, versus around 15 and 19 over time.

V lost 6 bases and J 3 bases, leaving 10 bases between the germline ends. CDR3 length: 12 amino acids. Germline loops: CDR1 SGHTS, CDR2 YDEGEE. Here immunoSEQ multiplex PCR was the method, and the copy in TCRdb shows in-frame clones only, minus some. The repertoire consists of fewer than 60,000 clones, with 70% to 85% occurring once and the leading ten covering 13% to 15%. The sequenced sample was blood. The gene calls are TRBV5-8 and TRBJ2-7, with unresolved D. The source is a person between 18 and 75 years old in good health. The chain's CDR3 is CASTRVDYEQYF. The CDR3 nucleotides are TGTGCCAGCACCCGGGTCGACTACGAGCAGTACTTC.